Following are 10 T cell receptor beta chains from one sample sequenced in a study of memory CD4+ T cells and cytomegalovirus serostatus. The sort gate was single viable CD3+CD4+CD8-CD45RO+ cells for memory CD4+ T cells. Profiled with immunoSEQ multiplex PCR; TCRdb holds only in-frame clones, not every one. Here the sample spans 85,000 to 100,000 clones, roughly 80% being singletons. Sequences were obtained from memory CD4+ T cells from blood. All receptors come from an adult in good health and CMV-seropositive.

The J gene is TRBJ2-1, the V gene TRBV6-5; weak D call: TRBD2 (5 bases). The CDR3 spans 15 residues. Germline CDR1 and CDR2: MNHEY and SVGAGI. The V end lost 8 bases, the J end lost 2 bases, and 16 bases lay between the germline ends. Here the CDR3 DNA reads TGTGCCAGCCGCTCCGGAGGCGGTGCCTACAATGAGCAGTTCTTC. This translates into CASRSGGGAYNEQFF.

V usage is TRBV7-8 and J usage is TRBJ1-4, with a weak D call TRBD1 (5 bases). The length of the CDR3 is 14 residues. Trimming took off 5 bases at V and 0 bases at J, with 7 bases between the two ends. CDR1 and CDR2 from the germline V gene are SGHVS and FQNEAQ. CDR3 in amino acids: CASSRTTTNEKLFF. The DNA of the CDR3 is TGTGCCAGCAGCCGGACAACAACTAATGAAAAACTGTTTTTT.

The count of this clone is one. This sequence joins TRBV6-1 and TRBJ2-7; the match to TRBD2 covers 9 bases. V dropped 2 bases and J dropped 2; count of bases not matched to a gene: 1. There are 14 residues in the CDR3. CDR1 is MNHNS and CDR2 is SASEGT in the germline V gene. CDR3 residues: CASSELAGPYEQYF. The CDR3 nucleotides read TGTGCCAGCAGTGAACTAGCGGGGCCCTACGAGCAGTACTTC.

This clone was recorded only once. The chain joins TRBV19 to TRBJ1-3; maybe TRBD1 (5 bases). Germline-derived CDR1 and CDR2 are LNHDA and SQIVND (reference sequence). Trimming took 6 bases from V and 0 from J, leaving 15 bases between them. The CDR3 is made up of 16 amino acids. The DNA for the CDR3 is TGTGCCAGTAGCCTACCCGCAGGGCCCTCTGGAAACACCATATATTTT. Translated: CASSLPAGPSGNTIYF.

This clone was observed a handful of times. This chain links TRBV7-9 with TRBJ2-7; TRBD2 aligns across 9 bases. The CDR3 is 16 amino acids. The V and J ends lost 5 bases and 8 bases, in that order; junction bases with no gene match: 16. Per germline, CDR1 SEHNR and CDR2 FQNEAQ (reference sequence). The DNA of the CDR3 is TGTGCCAGCAGCCCTACCTCTAGCGGGATACCTACGAAGCAGTACTTC. It codes for CASSPTSSGIPTKQYF.

The V gene is TRBV28, the J gene TRBJ2-7; 7 positions match TRBD1. The CDR3 contains 14 residues. V dropped 4 bases and J dropped 5; count of bases not matched to a gene: 8. Germline lookup yields CDR1 MDHEN and CDR2 SYDVKM. The CDR3 region is CASSYPRDSNEQYF. CDR3 DNA sequence: TGTGCCAGCAGTTACCCCCGGGACAGCAACGAGCAGTACTTC.

This sequence joins TRBV10-1 and TRBJ2-4, with 8 bases lining up with TRBD2. The ends lost 3 bases at V and 3 bases at J; junction bases unmatched: 7. Per the germline V gene, CDR1 is WNHNN and CDR2 is SYGVQD (reference sequence). The CDR3 is made up of 16 amino acids. The DNA for the CDR3 is TGCGCCAGCAGTGACCGTCGAACTAGCGGCAAAAACATTCAGTACTTC. It codes for CASSDRRTSGKNIQYF.

This sequence joins TRBV14 and TRBJ1-4; no clear D. Germline CDR1 SGHDN, CDR2 FVKESK. This CDR3 has 16 amino acids. V was shortened by 1 base and J by 4 bases, with 13 bases between the two germline ends. The CDR3 sequence is CASSQGSTAHNEKLFF. The CDR3 DNA sequence: TGTGCCAGCAGCCAAGGGTCCACAGCTCATAATGAAAAACTGTTTTTT.

The J gene is TRBJ1-2, the V gene TRBV28; 11 bases are shared with TRBD1. The CDR3 covers 14 residues. Trimming cost V 4 bases and J 4 bases; bases outside gene matches: 2. Germline V gene lookup returns CDR1 MDHEN and CDR2 SYDVKM. CDR3 bases: TGTGCCAGCAGTTCCGGGACAGGGGGCTATGGCTACACCTTC. Amino acids: CASSSGTGGYGYTF.

This chain joins TRBV5-1 and TRBJ2-1, with 10 bases lining up with TRBD2. The CDR3 spans 16 residues. V was pared by 0 bases and J by 4 bases, with 4 bases of the junction left unmatched. Germline CDR1 reads SGHRS; CDR2 reads YFSETQ. The DNA of the CDR3 is TGCGCCAGCAGCTTGGGGGTAGCGGGAGGATACAATGAGCAGTTCTTC. This translates into CASSLGVAGGYNEQFF. Filled out from reference TRBV5-1 and TRBJ2-1, the complete variable domain reads KAGVTQTPRYLIKTRGQQVTLSCSPISGHRSVSWYQQTPGQGLQFLFEYFSETQRNKGNFPGRFSGRQFSNSRSEMNVSTLELGDSALYLCASSLGVAGGYNEQFFGPGTRLTVL.